Each of the 25 T cell receptor beta chains below was sequenced from the same sample in a study of response to subunit inactivated influenza vaccine. TCRdb passed the RT-PCR reads through MiXCR, listing each CDR3 protein once. The sample records about 180,000 distinct CDR3 sequences, about 10% being singletons. This material consisted of non-naive T cells sorted from PBMCs, taken on the day of vaccination. The receptors come from a man aged 50-60 years who received an inactivated influenza vaccine.

This clonotype was found a few times. V and J are TRBV4-3 and TRBJ2-3; a weak D match, TRBD2 (5 bases). Germline values: CDR1 LGHNA, CDR2 YSLEER. The CDR3 spans 13 residues. With 3 bases removed from V and 6 bases from J, the gap between germline ends came to 10 bases. The CDR3 nucleotides are TGCGCCAGCAGCCAGGAGGTGGGGGATACGCAGTATTTT. As protein: CASSQEVGDTQYF.

Ten or more counts support this clonotype. The gene calls are TRBV12-5 and TRBJ2-3; no firm D call. V was pared by 7 bases and J by 0 bases, with 14 bases between. The CDR3 runs to 15 residues. Germline-derived CDR1 and CDR2 are LGHNT and FRNRAP. In DNA, the CDR3 is TGTGCTAGTGCCGACGGATCTGTTAGCACAGATACGCAGTATTTT. Protein: CASADGSVSTDTQYF.

V usage is TRBV28 and J usage is TRBJ1-6; D is possibly TRBD1 (5 bases). The CDR3 spans 15 residues. The germline gives CDR1 MDHEN, CDR2 SYDVKM. The germline V and J ends were trimmed by 2 bases and 7 bases, with 12 bases remaining between them. DNA of the CDR3: TGTGCCAGCAGTTTAGGGGGTTATGTGAATTCACCCCTCCACTTT. Its protein is CASSLGGYVNSPLHF.

The rearrangement uses TRBV10-3 and TRBJ1-6; D remains ambiguous. Germline V gene sequence: CDR1 ENHRY, CDR2 SYGVKD. V shed 6 bases and J shed 11 bases, with 14 bases lying between them. CDR3 size: 13 residues. The CDR3 DNA reads TGTGCCATCAGCCGTCTGGATCGGCCACCCCTCCACTTT. It is translated as CAISRLDRPPLHF.

The V gene is TRBV20-1, the J gene TRBJ2-1; a weak D match, TRBD2 (6 bases). Germline CDR1 DFQATT, CDR2 SNEGSKA (reference sequence). This CDR3 spans 15 amino acids. V lost 0 bases and J 4 bases, leaving 13 bases between the germline ends. The DNA of the CDR3 is TGCAGTGCTAGAGATACGGGGGTCCGGTACAATGAGCAGTTCTTC. It encodes CSARDTGVRYNEQFF.

The V gene is TRBV7-8, the J gene TRBJ1-6; 7 nucleotides agree with TRBD1. Germline CDR1 and CDR2: SGHVS and FQNEAQ. This CDR3 spans 16 amino acids. The J segment lost 4 bases and the V segment lost 1 base, leaving 4 bases of the junction unmatched. The CDR3 loop is CASSLEGDRYNSPLHF. Written as DNA, the CDR3 is TGTGCCAGCAGCTTAGAAGGGGACAGATATAATTCACCCCTCCACTTT. The entire variable domain, with the rest obtained from reference TRBV7-8 and TRBJ1-6, is as follows: GAGVSQSPRYKVAKRGQDVALRCDPISGHVSLFWYQQALGQGPEFLTYFQNEAQLDKSGLPSDRFFAERPEGSVSTLKIQRTQQEDSAVYLCASSLEGDRYNSPLHFGNGTRLTVT.

V is TRBV12-3 or TRBV12-4 and J is TRBJ2-7; possibly TRBD2 for D (7 bases). V dropped 6 bases and J dropped 4 bases, with 22 bases sitting between them. The CDR3 consists of 16 residues. Here the CDR3 DNA reads TGTGCCAGCAGCTCCCTGGGGGGGCTTAGGGGTTACGAGCAGTACTTC. Encoded protein: CASSSLGGLRGYEQYF.

This clonotype has just a few counts. This chain connects TRBV6-2 or TRBV6-3 to TRBJ1-5; 7 nucleotides match TRBD1. V lost 7 bases, J lost 5 bases, and 11 bases stayed unmatched. Germline V gene sequence: CDR1 MNHEY, CDR2 SVGEGT. The CDR3 runs 15 residues. CDR3 coding DNA: TGTGCCAGCACCACCAGCGGCAGGGGGTATCAGCCCCAGCATTTT. This sequence encodes CASTTSGRGYQPQHF.

In this sample, this clonotype turned up a few times. The rearrangement links TRBV12-3 or TRBV12-4 to TRBJ2-6, with D perhaps TRBD1 (6 bases). The V gene lost 6 bases and the J gene lost 0 bases, with 9 bases spanning the gap. CDR3 length equals 15 residues. CDR3: CASRDSFSGANVLTF. CDR3 nucleotide sequence: TGTGCCAGCAGGGACAGTTTCTCTGGGGCCAACGTCCTGACTTTC.

The chain uses TRBV20-1 and TRBJ2-7; 8 bases agree with TRBD1. CDR1 and CDR2 (germline): DFQATT, SNEGSKA (reference sequence). There are 14 residues in the CDR3. The junction had 9 bases not matched to a gene; V was cut back by 2 bases and J by 6 bases. CDR3 DNA: TGCAGTGCTAGAAACGACAGGGGACAGATCGAGCAGTACTTC. Protein: CSARNDRGQIEQYF.

This clonotype was seen a few times. The chain is built from TRBV10-3 and TRBJ2-5; 12 nucleotides match TRBD1. The CDR3 is 15 residues long. Germline values: CDR1 ENHRY, CDR2 SYGVKD. Unmatched junction bases numbered 5, after V lost 4 bases and J lost 5 bases. CDR3: CAISAGTGGDETQYF. The CDR3 DNA follows: TGTGCCATCAGTGCTGGGACAGGGGGCGATGAGACCCAGTACTTC.

This clonotype was observed a few times. The gene calls are TRBV6-5 and TRBJ1-6, with 9 bases fitting TRBD1. The CDR3 consists of 18 residues. V trimming: 0 bases; J trimming: 8 bases; junction bases outside the gene matches: 11. Germline CDR1 and CDR2: MNHEY and SVGAGI. The CDR3 bases are TGTGCCAGCAGTTACTCAAGATTGACAGGGGGTAATGATTCACCCCTCCACTTT. Encoded protein: CASSYSRLTGGNDSPLHF.

Ten or more counts support this clonotype. CDR3 sequence: CSASLGPLNSPLHF. CDR3 bases: TGCAGTGCTAGCCTGGGTCCCCTTAATTCACCCCTCCACTTT. This chain connects TRBV20-1 to TRBJ1-6; D is undetermined. V dropped 3 bases and J dropped 6 bases, with 12 bases sitting between them. Germline values: CDR1 DFQATT, CDR2 SNEGSKA (reference sequence). CDR3 length: 14 amino acids.

This clonotype was seen a few times. A much more abundant neighbour one base away suggests this may be a read error. DNA for the CDR3: TGTGCCAGCAGCCCGGGACAGACCACAGATACGCAGTATTTT. Protein: CASSPGQTTDTQYF. The chain uses TRBV5-5 and TRBJ2-3; 7 nucleotides line up with TRBD1. The CDR3 length is 14 residues. V gave up 4 bases and J gave up 2 bases; unmatched junction bases: 4. From germline, CDR1 is SGHKS and CDR2 YYEKEE (reference sequence). The complete variable domain, with remaining parts taken from reference TRBV5-5 and TRBJ2-3, reads DAGVTQSPTHLIKTRGQQVTLRCSPISGHKSVSWYQQVLGQGPQFIFQYYEKEERGRGNFPDRFSARQFPNYSSELNVNALLLGDSALYLCASSPGQTTDTQYFGPGTRLTVL.

This clonotype was picked up a small number of times. This chain uses TRBV20-1 with TRBJ2-1; D is ambiguous. Germline V gives CDR1 DFQATT, CDR2 SNEGSKA (reference sequence). This CDR3 contains 13 residues. Trimming cost V 0 bases and J 6 bases, with 9 bases left between them. CDR3 nucleotides: TGCAGTGCTAGAGATCGTCTAGGCAATGAGCAGTTCTTC. Protein: CSARDRLGNEQFF.

The table lists this clonotype with a few counts. The V and J genes are TRBV6-2 or TRBV6-3 and TRBJ2-1, with TRBD2 matching over 8 bases. With 5 bases clipped from V and 6 bases from J, the junction kept 3 bases outside the gene matches. This CDR3 is 13 amino acids long. The germline V gene encodes CDR1 MNHEY and CDR2 SVGEGT. The CDR3 coding sequence is TGTGCCAGCAGTACTAGCGGAATCAATGAGCAGTTCTTC. This sequence encodes CASSTSGINEQFF.

A few counts support this clonotype. The chain employs TRBV6-1 and TRBJ2-1; TRBD2 matches 10 bases. V shed 2 bases, J shed 9 bases, and the junction held 4 bases outside the gene matches. This CDR3 has 14 amino acids. The germline V gene has CDR1 MNHNS and CDR2 SASEGT. CDR3 amino acids: CASSEQRGGGEQFF. Here the CDR3 DNA reads TGTGCCAGCAGTGAACAGCGGGGGGGAGGTGAGCAGTTCTTC.

The sample holds many counts of this clonotype. The V gene is TRBV6-1, the J gene TRBJ2-1; D remains ambiguous. The V gene's germline CDR1 is MNHNS and CDR2 SASEGT. CDR3 size: 15 residues. V shed 6 bases and J shed 1 base, with 13 bases lying between them. The CDR3 region is CASSKGPNSYNEQFF. The DNA for the CDR3 is TGTGCCAGCAGCAAAGGACCCAATTCCTACAATGAGCAGTTCTTC.

This clonotype was counted ten times or more. V and J are TRBV28 and TRBJ2-3; possible D gene TRBD2, 6 bases. The V and J ends lost 4 bases and 0 bases respectively, with 17 bases between them. Germline CDR1 MDHEN, CDR2 SYDVKM. The CDR3 covers 17 residues. CDR3 in DNA: TGTGCCAGCAGTTCTCTGGACTACACGTATAGCACAGATACGCAGTATTTT. It encodes CASSSLDYTYSTDTQYF.

This clonotype came up many times. This sequence joins TRBV6-2 or TRBV6-3 and TRBJ1-6; D gene ambiguous. Germline CDR1 reads MNHEY; CDR2 reads SVGEGT. Trimming removed 8 bases from V and 8 bases from J, with 10 bases in between. The length of the CDR3 is 12 residues. In nucleotides, the CDR3 is TGTGCCAGCGGAACCACGTATTCACCCCTCCACTTT. As protein: CASGTTYSPLHF.

This clonotype was detected a few times. The CDR3 spells CASSFGLAGAKNIQYF. As DNA, the CDR3 is TGTGCCAGCAGCTTCGGGCTAGCGGGAGCCAAAAACATTCAGTACTTC. The chain joins TRBV5-6 to TRBJ2-4; 8 nucleotides align to TRBD2. The V gene end was trimmed by 2 bases and the J gene end by 0 bases; junction bases not matched to a gene: 4. Per the germline V gene, CDR1 is SGHDT and CDR2 is YYEEEE. CDR3 length equals 16 residues.

The J gene is TRBJ1-5, the V gene TRBV2, with 9 bases that match TRBD1. Per the germline V gene, CDR1 is SNHLY and CDR2 is FYNNEI. The CDR3 is 15 residues long. V lost 7 bases and J lost 5; bases outside the gene matches: 9. CDR3 coding DNA: TGTGCCAGCATAGGGGGACAGGGTATGGATCAGCCCCAGCATTTT. Translated: CASIGGQGMDQPQHF.

The gene calls are TRBV15 and TRBJ2-7; 7 bases match TRBD2. Trimming cost V 0 bases and J 0 bases; bases outside gene matches: 5. The CDR3 extends over 16 amino acids. Germline V gene data show CDR1 as LNHNV and CDR2 as YYDKDF (reference sequence). CDR3 DNA: TGTGCCACCAGCAGAGACGGGACTACAAGCTCCTACGAGCAGTACTTC. Protein product: CATSRDGTTSSYEQYF.

The sample holds a few counts of this clonotype. The V gene is TRBV25-1, the J gene TRBJ1-1, with D maybe TRBD1 (6 bases). Germline V gives CDR1 MGHDK, CDR2 SYGVNS. Trimming took off 7 bases at V and 1 base at J, with 10 bases between the two ends. The CDR3 consists of 13 residues. The CDR3 loop reads CASTKTGNTEAFF. The CDR3 nucleotides are TGTGCCAGCACTAAGACAGGGAACACTGAAGCTTTCTTT.

The rearrangement links TRBV20-1 to TRBJ2-3; D is ambiguous. There are 14 residues in the CDR3. Per germline, CDR1 DFQATT and CDR2 SNEGSKA (reference sequence). Deletions cut 0 bases from V and 7 bases from J, with 14 bases between. The CDR3 loop is CSARDPYRVYTQYF. CDR3 DNA: TGCAGTGCTAGAGATCCGTACCGGGTATATACGCAGTATTTT.